This T cell receptor (beta chain) appears in the sequencing data of a study of graft-versus-host responses after intestinal transplantation. With respect to this clone: Its target is not known.

Trimming pared 5 bases from V and 1 base from J, leaving 14 bases between. This CDR3 spans 16 amino acids. Germline loops: CDR1 SGHTA, CDR2 FQGNSA. Notes on the study in general: The marrow of recipients harbored GvH clones, and ileum or blood showed some of them first.

TCRdb's copy holds only in-frame clones and misses some; the assay was immunoSEQ multiplex PCR. The sample yields tens of thousands of clones, around 90% seen once. The source was unstimulated CD4+ T cells sorted from spleen or lymph node cells, collected before transplant. This chain links TRBV7-2 with TRBJ2-2; D is unclear. The TCR comes from a human donor who was the organ donor for an intestinal transplant. The CDR3 sequence is CASSPRSTLNTGELFF. The DNA for the CDR3 is TGTGCCAGCAGCCCCCGGAGTACCCTGAACACCGGGGAGCTGTTTTTT.